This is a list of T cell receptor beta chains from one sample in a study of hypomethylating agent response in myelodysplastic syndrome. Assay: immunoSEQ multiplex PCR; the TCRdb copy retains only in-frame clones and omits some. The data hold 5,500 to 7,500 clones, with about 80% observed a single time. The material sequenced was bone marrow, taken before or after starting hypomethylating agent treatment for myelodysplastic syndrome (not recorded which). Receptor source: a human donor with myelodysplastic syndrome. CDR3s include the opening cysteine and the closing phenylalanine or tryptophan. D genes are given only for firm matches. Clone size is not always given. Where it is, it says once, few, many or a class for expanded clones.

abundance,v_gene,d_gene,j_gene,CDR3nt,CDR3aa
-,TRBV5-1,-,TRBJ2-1,TGCGCCAGCAGCTTGGGGGACATTTCCAATGAGCAGTTCTTC,CASSLGDISNEQFF
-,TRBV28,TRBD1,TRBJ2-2,TGTGCCAGCAGTTACACAGGGGGCACCGGGGAGCTGTTTTTT,CASSYTGGTGELFF
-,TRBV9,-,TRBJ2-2,TGTGCCAGCAGCGTAAGGGCAAACACCGGGGAGCTGTTTTTT,CASSVRANTGELFF
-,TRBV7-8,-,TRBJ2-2,TGTGCCAGCAGCTTAGGACCCACCGGGGAGCTGTTTTTT,CASSLGPTGELFF
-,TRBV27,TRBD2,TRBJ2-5,TGTGCCAGCAGTCCGGGGACCAGACTAGCGGTGTACCAAGAGACCCAGTACTTC,CASSPGTRLAVYQETQYF
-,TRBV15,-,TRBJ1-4,TGTGCCACCAGCAGCGGGGGCGCGGGGTCAACTAATGAAAAACTGTTTTTT,CATSSGGAGSTNEKLFF
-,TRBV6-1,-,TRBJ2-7,TGTGCCAGCGCCCGCCCGGGAGTCCCCTACGAGCAGTACTTC,CASARPGVPYEQYF
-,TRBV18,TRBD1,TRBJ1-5,TGTGCCAGCTCACGAAACGGACAGGAGAGCAATCAGCCCCAGCATTTT,CASSRNGQESNQPQHF
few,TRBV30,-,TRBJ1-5,TGTGCCTGGAGTGTACCAGGCCAGCCCCAGCATTTT,CAWSVPGQPQHF
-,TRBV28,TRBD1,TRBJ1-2,TGTGCCAGCAGGACAGGGAGTTATGGCTACACCTTC,CASRTGSYGYTF
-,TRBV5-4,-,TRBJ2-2,TGTGCCACGGGGACCGGGGAGCTGTTTTTT,CATGTGELFF
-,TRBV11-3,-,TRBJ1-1,TGTGCCAGCAGCTTAGATGGAGTGAACACTGAAGCTTTCTTT,CASSLDGVNTEAFF
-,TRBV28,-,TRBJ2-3,TGTGCCAGCATTGCGGGATCATTAGGCACAGATACGCAGTATTTT,CASIAGSLGTDTQYF
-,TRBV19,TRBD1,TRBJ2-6,TGTGCCAGTAGTAGAACGATAGGGCCTCAGTCCGGGACAGGGCCCTTATCTGGGGCCAACGTCCTGACTTTC,CASSRTIGPQSGTGPLSGANVLTF
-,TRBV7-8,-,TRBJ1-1,TGTGCCAGCAGCTCCTACTTTGACAGACACACTGAAGCTTTCTTT,CASSSYFDRHTEAFF